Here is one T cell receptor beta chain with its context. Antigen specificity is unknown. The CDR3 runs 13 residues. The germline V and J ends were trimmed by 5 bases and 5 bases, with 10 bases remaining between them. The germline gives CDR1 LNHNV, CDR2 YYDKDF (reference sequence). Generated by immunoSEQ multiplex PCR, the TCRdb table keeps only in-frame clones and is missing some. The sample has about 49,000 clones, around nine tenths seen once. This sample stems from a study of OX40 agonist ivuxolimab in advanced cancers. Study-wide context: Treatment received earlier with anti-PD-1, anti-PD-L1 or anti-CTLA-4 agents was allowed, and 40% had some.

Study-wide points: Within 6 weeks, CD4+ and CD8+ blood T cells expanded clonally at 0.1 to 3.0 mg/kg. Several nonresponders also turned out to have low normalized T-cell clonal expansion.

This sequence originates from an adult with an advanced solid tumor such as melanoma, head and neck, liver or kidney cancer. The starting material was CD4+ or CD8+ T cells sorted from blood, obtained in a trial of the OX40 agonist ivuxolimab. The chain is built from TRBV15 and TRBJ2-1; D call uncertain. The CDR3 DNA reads TGTGCCACCAGCTCAGGAGCTGACAATGAGCAGTTCTTC. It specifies CATSSGADNEQFF.